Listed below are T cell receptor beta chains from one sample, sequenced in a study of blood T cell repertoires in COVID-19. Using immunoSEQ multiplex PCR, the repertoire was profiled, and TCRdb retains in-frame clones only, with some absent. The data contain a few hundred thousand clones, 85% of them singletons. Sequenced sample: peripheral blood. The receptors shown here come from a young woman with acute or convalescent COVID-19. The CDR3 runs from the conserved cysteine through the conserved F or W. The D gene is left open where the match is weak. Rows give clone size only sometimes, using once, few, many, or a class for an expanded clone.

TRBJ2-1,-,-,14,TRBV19,TGTGCCAGTAGTATTTTCGAGGGCATCAATGAGCAGTTCTTC,CASSIFEGINEQFF
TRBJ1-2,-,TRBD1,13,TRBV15,TGTGCCACCAGCAGAGTGAGACAGGGGAGGTACACCTTC,CATSRVRQGRYTF
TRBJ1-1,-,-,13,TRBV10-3,TGTGCCATCAGTACCGGACAGAGAAATGAAGCTTTCTTT,CAISTGQRNEAFF
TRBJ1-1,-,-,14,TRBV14,TGTGCCAGCACCGGACACCTATGGGGCACTGAAGCTTTCTTT,CASTGHLWGTEAFF
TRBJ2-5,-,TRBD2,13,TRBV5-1,TGCGCCAGCAGCGCGGGAGGTCCAGAGACCCAGTACTTC,CASSAGGPETQYF
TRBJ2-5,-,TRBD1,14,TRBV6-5,TGTGCCAGCAGCTACGAGGACAGGGGTGAGACCCAGTACTTC,CASSYEDRGETQYF
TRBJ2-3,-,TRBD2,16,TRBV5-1,TGCGCCAGCAGCTCCCTTATAGCGGGGGCCACAGATACGCAGTATTTT,CASSSLIAGATDTQYF
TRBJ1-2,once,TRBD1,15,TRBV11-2,TGTGCCAGCAGCTTCGCAGCAGGGGGCGGCTATGGCTACACCTTC,CASSFAAGGGYGYTF
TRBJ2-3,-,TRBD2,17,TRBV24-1,TGTGCCACCAGCCCTTCCGGACTAGCGGGAGACACAGATACGCAGTATTTT,CATSPSGLAGDTDTQYF
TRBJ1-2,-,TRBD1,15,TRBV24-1,TGTGCCACCAGTGACTCTACCGGGACAGGGGCCGGCTACACCTTC,CATSDSTGTGAGYTF
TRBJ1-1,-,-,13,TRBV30,TGTGCCTGGAGTTCCGGGTGGCACACTGAAGCTTTCTTT,CAWSSGWHTEAFF
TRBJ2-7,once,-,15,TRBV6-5,TGTGCCAGCAGTTACGTGGCCGGGGGCTCCTACGAGCAGTACTTC,CASSYVAGGSYEQYF
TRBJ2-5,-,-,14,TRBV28,TGTGCCAGCAGTCCCGGACAGTTCCAAGAGACCCAGTACTTC,CASSPGQFQETQYF
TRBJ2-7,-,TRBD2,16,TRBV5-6,TGTGCCAGCAGCTTGGCCACTAGCGGGGGGCTCTACGAGCAGTACTTC,CASSLATSGGLYEQYF
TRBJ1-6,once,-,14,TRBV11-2,TGTGCCAGCAGCTGGGTCGCGAGGAATTCACCCCTCCACTTT,CASSWVARNSPLHF
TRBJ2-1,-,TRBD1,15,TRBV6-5,TGTGCCAGCAGGGACAGGCAGAGCTCCTACAATGAGCAGTTCTTC,CASRDRQSSYNEQFF
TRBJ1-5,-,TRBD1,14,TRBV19,TGTGCCAATAGTATATCAGGGGGAACTCAGCCCCAGCATTTT,CANSISGGTQPQHF
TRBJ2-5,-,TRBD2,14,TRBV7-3,TGTGCCAGCAGCTTACGGGGGGTCCAAGAGACCCAGTACTTC,CASSLRGVQETQYF
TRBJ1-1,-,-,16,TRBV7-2,TGTGCCAGCAGCTTATACCTTGGAGGGGGGGTCGGTGAAGCTTTCTTT,CASSLYLGGGVGEAFF
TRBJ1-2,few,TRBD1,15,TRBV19,TGTGCCAGTAGTATCTCGGGACAGTCCACCTATGGCTACACCTTC,CASSISGQSTYGYTF
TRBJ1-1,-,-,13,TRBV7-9,TGTGCCAGCAGCCTCAACGTCGGGACTGAAGCTTTCTTT,CASSLNVGTEAFF